This T cell receptor beta chain stems from a study of OX40 agonist ivuxolimab in advanced cancers. Study overall: At doses from 0.01 to 10 mg/kg, patients were given intravenous ivuxolimab every 2 weeks. Dose-escalation patients were diagnosed with hepatocellular carcinoma, melanoma, renal cell cancer or head and neck cancer. Study-wide results and caveats: Also present in some nonresponders was a low level of normalized T-cell clonal expansion.

Patients with autoimmune history or systemic immunosuppression were excluded. Points on this clone: Its target is unknown.

The CDR3 loop spans 14 amino acids. Trimming left V 5 bases short and J 4 bases short, with 14 bases between. The V gene's germline CDR1 is SEHNR and CDR2 FQNEAQ (reference sequence). The table came from immunoSEQ multiplex PCR; TCRdb's copy has only in-frame clones and leaves some out. In the table there are around 45,000 clones, 85% to 90% of which are singletons. The chain employs TRBV7-9 and TRBJ1-1; perhaps TRBD1 as D (6 bases). The sample here was CD4+ or CD8+ T cells sorted from blood, taken in a trial of the OX40 agonist ivuxolimab. The TCR was taken from an adult with an advanced solid tumor such as melanoma, head and neck, liver or kidney cancer. The CDR3 DNA follows: TGTGCCAGCAGCCTGATCGGGACATCCACTGAAGCTTTCTTT. Protein product: CASSLIGTSTEAFF.